This passage covers 23 T cell receptor beta chains from one sample sequenced in a study of blood T cell repertoires in COVID-19 (TCRdb year 2020). To prepare the library, the immunoSEQ multiplex PCR assay was applied. This immuneACCESS table, as held by TCRdb, lists in-frame sequences with V and J called but not all clones. Of the missing ones, under half trace to an unresolved V gene in checked studies; the others have no known cause. A total of fewer than 130,000 clones appear in this sample, about 70% of them only once. In total, the top ten clones hold 7.6% of the sample. The sample consisted of peripheral blood. The receptors here all came from a woman aged 60-70 years with acute or convalescent COVID-19.

This clone was detected a few times. This chain uses TRBV3-1 (or the pseudogene TRBV3-2) with TRBJ1-3; 9 bases agree with TRBD1. V dropped 4 bases and J dropped 0; count of bases not matched to a gene: 4. Germline V gives CDR1 LGHDT, CDR2 YNNKEL (reference sequence). The CDR3 spans 16 residues. CDR3 sequence: CASSRDRVASGNTIYF. The CDR3 nucleotides are TGTGCCAGCAGCCGGGACAGGGTGGCCTCTGGAAACACCATATATTTT.

The V and J genes are TRBV3-1 (or the pseudogene TRBV3-2) and TRBJ2-7, with TRBD2 identical over 7 bases. Trimming removed 5 bases from V and 5 bases from J; junction bases left unmatched: 12. In germline, CDR1 is LGHDT, CDR2 YNNKEL (reference sequence). The CDR3 covers 15 residues. This chain's CDR3 is CASSLSAGVLNEQYF. The CDR3 DNA reads TGTGCCAGCAGCTTAAGCGCGGGGGTATTAAACGAGCAGTACTTC.

The chain employs TRBV28 and TRBJ2-3, with TRBD1 matching 9 bases. V gave up 2 bases and J gave up 3 bases; unmatched junction bases: 3. Germline CDR1 is MDHEN and CDR2 is SYDVKM. CDR3 size: 15 residues. CDR3 in amino acids: CASSLGTGRTDTQYF. CDR3 in DNA: TGTGCCAGCAGTTTAGGGACAGGGAGGACAGATACGCAGTATTTT.

This clone was recorded a few times. V and J are TRBV23-1 and TRBJ1-5; D is unresolved. TRBV23-1 is filed as an ORF, its function uncertain. Deletions cut 0 bases from V and 6 bases from J, with 12 bases between. The CDR3 is 15 residues long. The CDR3 DNA follows: TGCGCCAGCAGTCAATCGGAAAGACTGATTCAGCCCCAGCATTTT. It translates to CASSQSERLIQPQHF.

This rearrangement joins TRBV27 to TRBJ1-1, with a tentative D call TRBD1 (6 bases). Germline loops: CDR1 MNHEY, CDR2 SMNVEV (reference sequence). The CDR3 runs 16 residues. Trimming removed 6 bases at V and 5 bases at J, with 22 bases between. The CDR3 bases are TGTGCCAGCAGGACCCCGGCGGGGGGGCGAGGAACTGAAGCTTTCTTT. Translated, it gives CASRTPAGGRGTEAFF.

The CDR3 coding sequence is TGTGCCAGCAGGACAGGTGCCACCGGGGAGCTGTTTTTT. Protein: CASRTGATGELFF. The rearrangement uses TRBV12-3 or TRBV12-4 and TRBJ2-2, with a tentative D call TRBD1 (6 bases). The CDR3 covers 13 residues. The V end lost 6 bases, the J end lost 4 bases, and 9 bases lay between the germline ends.

For the CDR3, the DNA is TGTGCCAGCAGCTTACAGGGGCCCGCTAACTATGGCTACACCTTC. It is translated as CASSLQGPANYGYTF. The chain links TRBV7-2 to TRBJ1-2; maybe TRBD1 (6 bases). CDR1 SGHTA and CDR2 FQGNSA come from the germline V gene. The CDR3 extends over 15 amino acids. V lost 2 bases to trimming and J lost 0 bases, with 10 bases between them. The full variable domain, its missing parts supplied by reference TRBV7-2 and TRBJ1-2, is GAGVSQSPSNKVTEKGKDVELRCDPISGHTALYWYRQSLGQGLEFLIYFQGNSAPDKSGLPSDRFSAERTGGSVSTLTIQRTQQEDSAVYLCASSLQGPANYGYTFGSGTRLTVV.

V gene TRBV27 combines with J gene TRBJ2-7, with a weak D call TRBD1 (5 bases). The V and J ends lost 2 bases and 0 bases respectively, with 11 bases between them. The germline CDR1 and CDR2 sequences are MNHEY and SMNVEV (reference sequence). The CDR3 contains 15 residues. CDR3 coding DNA: TGTGCCAGCAGTTTACAGGGTATCACCTCCTACGAGCAGTACTTC. It is translated as CASSLQGITSYEQYF.

The rearrangement uses TRBV10-2 and TRBJ2-1; maybe TRBD1 (5 bases). The germline V gene has CDR1 WSHSY and CDR2 SAAADI. The CDR3 is made up of 16 amino acids. Trimming took 3 bases from V and 1 from J, leaving 13 bases between them. The CDR3 coding sequence is TGCGCCAGCAGTGAAGGGGCCCTGGGTTCCTACAATGAGCAGTTCTTC. It encodes CASSEGALGSYNEQFF.

J is TRBJ1-2 and V is TRBV7-2, with TRBD1 identical over 7 bases. CDR1 SGHTA and CDR2 FQGNSA come from the germline V gene. The CDR3 length is 15 residues. The V gene end was trimmed by 4 bases and the J gene end by 8 bases; junction bases not matched to a gene: 13. CDR3 coding DNA: TGTGCCAGCAGCTCCGCCCTAGAAACAGGGGAAGGCTACACCTTC. It encodes CASSSALETGEGYTF.

The V and J genes are TRBV28 and TRBJ2-2; D perhaps matches TRBD2 (6 bases). CDR1 is MDHEN and CDR2 is SYDVKM in the germline V gene. The CDR3 has 13 residues. V dropped 7 bases and J dropped 5 bases, with 11 bases sitting between them. The CDR3 sequence is CASKVGRTGELFF. DNA of the CDR3: TGTGCCAGCAAAGTGGGGAGGACCGGGGAGCTGTTTTTT.

V and J are TRBV9 and TRBJ2-6; no reliable D call. With 0 bases removed from V and 1 base from J, the gap between germline ends came to 8 bases. CDR1 is SGDLS and CDR2 is YYNGEE in the germline V gene. The CDR3 covers 16 residues. The CDR3 DNA follows: TGTGCCAGCAGCGTAGGGCCAAGTTCTGGGGCCAACGTCCTGACTTTC. Translating it yields CASSVGPSSGANVLTF.

J is TRBJ1-5 and V is TRBV5-1, with 9 bases aligning to TRBD1. The germline CDR1 and CDR2 sequences are SGHRS and YFSETQ. Trimming took 0 bases from V and 6 from J; bases not matched to a gene: 7. The CDR3 totals 16 residues. CDR3 in DNA: TGCGCCAGCAGCTTGGGCCCGGGACAGGGAGGTCAGCCCCAGCATTTT. Its translation is CASSLGPGQGGQPQHF.

This clone appeared a single time. The chain carries TRBV27 and TRBJ2-7; TRBD1 matches at 12 bases. Trimming at V came to 3 bases and at J to 4 bases, leaving 1 base not matched to a gene. Germline CDR1 MNHEY, CDR2 SMNVEV (reference sequence). The CDR3 consists of 14 residues. For the CDR3, the DNA is TGTGCCAGCAGTTTGGGACAGGGGGCTTACGAGCAGTACTTC. Translated, it gives CASSLGQGAYEQYF.

The chain carries TRBV7-7 and TRBJ2-5, with D possibly being TRBD1 (5 bases). Germline-derived CDR1 and CDR2 are SSHAT and FNYEAQ (reference sequence). CDR3 length equals 15 residues. With 1 base removed from V and 3 bases from J, the gap between germline ends came to 12 bases. CDR3 DNA sequence: TGTGCCAGCAGCTTAGGCTGGCAGGGTAAAGAGACCCAGTACTTC. This gives the protein CASSLGWQGKETQYF.

CDR3 sequence reads: CSVEDAPGMAGGSNYGYTF. The CDR3 region has the DNA TGCAGCGTTGAAGATGCCCCGGGGATGGCAGGGGGCTCTAACTATGGCTACACCTTC. The V gene is TRBV29-1, the J gene TRBJ1-2, with 8 bases lining up with TRBD1. CDR3 length: 19 residues. Per germline, CDR1 SQVTM and CDR2 ANQGSEA. J gave up 0 bases and V 0 bases, and 15 bases lay outside the gene matches.

This clone was detected only once. This chain joins TRBV7-2 and TRBJ1-1; TRBD1 aligns across 7 bases. The ends lost 1 base at V and 6 bases at J; junction bases unmatched: 8. Germline V gene data show CDR1 as SGHTA and CDR2 as FQGNSA. The CDR3 loop spans 15 amino acids. The CDR3 region is CASSLDTGARAEAFF. CDR3 in DNA: TGTGCCAGCAGCTTAGATACAGGGGCGCGGGCTGAAGCTTTCTTT.

This clone occurred a few times. The J gene is TRBJ1-4, the V gene TRBV29-1; 7 bases align to TRBD1. The CDR3 loop spans 14 amino acids. V was clipped by 5 bases and J by 8 bases; unmatched bases: 11. Germline V gene lookup returns CDR1 SQVTM and CDR2 ANQGSEA. The CDR3: CSVTTGDGFEKLFF. As DNA, the CDR3 is TGCAGCGTTACTACAGGGGATGGGTTCGAAAAACTGTTTTTT.

This clone is a singleton in its sample. This chain links TRBV5-4 with TRBJ1-1, with 7 bases that match TRBD1. The J segment lost 0 bases and the V segment lost 0 bases, leaving 2 bases of the junction unmatched. The CDR3 contains 15 residues. Germline CDR1 SGHNT, CDR2 YYREEE (reference sequence). This chain's CDR3 is CASSLVGTVNTEAFF. CDR3 DNA: TGTGCCAGCAGCTTGGTGGGGACAGTGAACACTGAAGCTTTCTTT.

The chain uses TRBV19 and TRBJ1-5; D is undetermined. CDR1 is LNHDA and CDR2 is SQIVND in the germline V gene (reference sequence). The V end lost 7 bases, the J end lost 0 bases, and 10 bases lay between the germline ends. The length of the CDR3 is 14 residues. DNA for the CDR3: TGTGCCAGTAATGACATGAATAGCAATCAGCCCCAGCATTTT. This gives the protein CASNDMNSNQPQHF.

This clone was seen more than once but under ten times. The rearrangement joins TRBV19 to TRBJ1-1, with a tentative D call TRBD1 (6 bases). This CDR3 contains 13 residues. In germline, CDR1 is LNHDA, CDR2 SQIVND (reference sequence). V was pared by 6 bases and J by 8 bases, with 16 bases between. The CDR3 DNA is TGTGCCAGTAGCGAATCAACAGGGACAGAAGCTTTCTTT. This encodes CASSESTGTEAFF.

This chain joins TRBV10-1 and TRBJ1-2; D is ambiguous. Trimming removed 3 bases at V and 4 bases at J, with 9 bases between. CDR1 is WNHNN, CDR2 SYGVQD, per germline (reference sequence). CDR3 length: 13 residues. The CDR3 DNA reads as TGCGCCAGCAGTGAAGGAGGGAGCTATGGCTACACCTTC. Residues: CASSEGGSYGYTF.

This rearrangement joins TRBV9 to TRBJ1-2, with a weak D call TRBD1 (6 bases). The CDR3 runs 16 residues. Deletions cut 5 bases from V and 1 base from J, with 18 bases between. From germline, CDR1 is SGDLS and CDR2 YYNGEE. The DNA of the CDR3 is TGTGCCAGCAGGGGAGGGGGTTTCGTAGGTAACTATGGCTACACCTTC. This translates into CASRGGGFVGNYGYTF.